A selection of T cell receptor beta chains follows, all from one sample in a study of OX40 agonist ivuxolimab in advanced cancers. Using immunoSEQ multiplex PCR, the repertoire was profiled, and TCRdb retains in-frame clones only, with some absent. The repertoire holds about 150,000 clones, with approximately 90% as singletons. Sequenced material: CD4+ or CD8+ T cells sorted from blood, taken in a trial of the OX40 agonist ivuxolimab. The receptor set was obtained from an adult with an advanced solid tumor such as melanoma, head and neck, liver or kidney cancer. CDR3s include the opening cysteine and the closing phenylalanine or tryptophan. Fields, in order: clone size, J gene, V gene, D gene, CDR3 protein. D genes are given only for firm matches. Part of the rows lack a size; the others show once, few, many or a class for expanded clones.

-,TRBJ1-2,TRBV19,-,CASRGTVFDYGYTF
-,TRBJ1-1,TRBV4-3,TRBD1,CASSQGPGQGTEAFF
-,TRBJ1-1,TRBV5-4,TRBD1,CASSPGQGAMNTEAFF
-,TRBJ2-7,TRBV30,-,CAWTETESYEQYF
-,TRBJ2-7,TRBV6-5,-,CASSYSNNYEQYF
-,TRBJ1-5,TRBV7-2,TRBD1,CASSPRTGGRDQPQHF
-,TRBJ2-1,TRBV19,TRBD2,CASSPSPLGLAGVVHEQFF
-,TRBJ2-2,TRBV2,-,CASSAYGSNTGELFF
once,TRBJ2-1,TRBV4-3,TRBD2,CASSLFNSGSSDNEQFF
-,TRBJ2-2,TRBV7-6,TRBD2,CASSLGPSGSAPGELFF
-,TRBJ1-2,TRBV14,TRBD1,CASSPDRGASYGYTF
-,TRBJ2-7,TRBV7-2,TRBD1,CASSLLGQGSHYEQYF
-,TRBJ2-7,TRBV5-4,-,CASSPTVAGVHEQYF
-,TRBJ1-5,TRBV2,-,CASSASQGAQPQHF
-,TRBJ1-2,TRBV6-5,TRBD1,CASRRDRNYGYTF
-,TRBJ2-7,TRBV18,-,CASSPPVVTKGEQYF
-,TRBJ2-1,TRBV18,-,CASSPQPGREQFF
-,TRBJ2-1,TRBV27,TRBD1,CASSLPTGSFGEQFF
-,TRBJ2-1,TRBV7-3,TRBD2,CASSPAAGAYNEQFF
once,TRBJ1-1,TRBV28,-,CASRTGTREAFF
-,TRBJ2-1,TRBV15,TRBD2,CATSSSTGGPTSYNEQFF
-,TRBJ1-2,TRBV19,-,CASSKRGYEDTYGYTF
-,TRBJ2-7,TRBV7-2,-,CASSQNGAAPYEQYF
-,TRBJ2-2,TRBV28,-,CASTEGGYGTGELFF
-,TRBJ2-1,TRBV7-3,-,CASSPGMREYDRGHNEQFF
-,TRBJ1-1,TRBV6-1,-,CASKKTTGLNTEAFF
-,TRBJ2-7,TRBV12-5,TRBD1,CASGSGTGSYEQYF
once,TRBJ1-1,TRBV29-1,-,CSSERGRNTEAFF
-,TRBJ2-5,TRBV6-5,TRBD2,CASSYSSAGEETQYF
-,TRBJ2-7,TRBV5-1,TRBD1,CASSPDRGNYEQYF
-,TRBJ1-5,TRBV7-8,-,CASSLAGRVGQPQHF
-,TRBJ2-1,TRBV10-3,TRBD2,CAISGLGANEQFF
-,TRBJ2-7,TRBV11-2,-,CASSLGPFYEQYF
-,TRBJ2-1,TRBV7-9,-,CASSSGGWDEQFF
-,TRBJ2-2,TRBV19,-,CASTISGTVTGELFF
-,TRBJ2-1,TRBV21-1,-,CASSKEMASGHNEQFF
-,TRBJ2-3,TRBV7-9,TRBD1,CASSLGFVGTGTDTQYF
-,TRBJ2-3,TRBV5-1,TRBD2,CASSLELAGVNTQYF
-,TRBJ1-4,TRBV4-1,TRBD1,CASSQGTAKNEKLFF
-,TRBJ1-1,TRBV28,-,CASNIGLEAFF
-,TRBJ2-7,TRBV4-2,-,CASSQAGPQYF
-,TRBJ2-3,TRBV5-1,TRBD2,CASSLVSGISTDTQYF
-,TRBJ1-2,TRBV18,TRBD1,CATQGAQDYGYTF
-,TRBJ2-7,TRBV28,-,CASSWQGDEQYF
once,TRBJ1-4,TRBV6-1,-,CASSGRQNPNEKLFF